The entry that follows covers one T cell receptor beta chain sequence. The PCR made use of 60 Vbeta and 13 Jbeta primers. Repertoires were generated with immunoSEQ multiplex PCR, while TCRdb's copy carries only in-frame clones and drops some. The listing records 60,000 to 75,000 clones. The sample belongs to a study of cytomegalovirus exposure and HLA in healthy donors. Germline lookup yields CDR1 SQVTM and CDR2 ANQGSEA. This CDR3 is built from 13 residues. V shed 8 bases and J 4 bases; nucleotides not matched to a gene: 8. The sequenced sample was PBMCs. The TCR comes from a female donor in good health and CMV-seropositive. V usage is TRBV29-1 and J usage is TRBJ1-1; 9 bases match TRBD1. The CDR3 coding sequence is TGCAGCATAGTACAGGGGGCGGGCACTGAAGCTTTCTTT. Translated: CSIVQGAGTEAFF.